Listed below are T cell receptor beta chains from one sample, sequenced in a study of T-cell memory formation after mild COVID-19. MiXCR, applied by TCRdb to the 5' RACE reads, yields one record per CDR3 protein. This table holds 300,000 to 350,000 distinct CDR3 sequences, 14% found once. Sequencing was carried out using PBMCs or a T cell subset sorted from them (not recorded which). The receptors were gathered from a young man who had mild COVID-19 (a few samples of this study predate the infection). Cell type and time point are not known. Both conserved end residues are part of each CDR3. The D gene is left open where the match is weak. Clone sizes are given selectively: once, few, many, or a class where the clone is expanded.

many	TRBV6-5	TRBJ2-2	NA	CASKHQNTGELFF	TGTGCCAGCAAACACCAGAACACCGGGGAGCTGTTTTTT
NA	TRBV27	TRBJ2-1	NA	CASSLQRPILSYNEQFF	TGTGCCAGCAGTTTACAGCGGCCGATCCTTTCCTACAATGAGCAGTTCTTC
NA	TRBV15	TRBJ1-1	TRBD1	CATRKGQVGEAFF	TGTGCCACCAGGAAGGGACAGGTCGGTGAAGCTTTCTTT
many	TRBV6-5	TRBJ2-5	NA	CASSYSGRGETQYF	TGTGCCAGCAGTTACTCGGGCAGGGGAGAGACCCAGTACTTC
few	TRBV6-5	TRBJ2-5	NA	CASSYPGEGLETQYF	TGTGCCAGCAGTTATCCTGGCGAGGGGCTGGAGACCCAGTACTTC
few	TRBV12-3/TRBV12-4	TRBJ1-3	NA	CASRTPVQSSGNTIYF	TGTGCCAGCAGGACCCCGGTACAGAGCTCTGGAAACACCATATATTTT
few	TRBV5-1	TRBJ2-3	NA	CASSKDRALSTDTQYF	TGCGCCAGCAGCAAGGACCGGGCTCTAAGCACAGATACGCAGTATTTT
NA	TRBV11-2	TRBJ2-6	NA	CASRRLGANVLTF	TGTGCCAGCAGGCGACTTGGGGCCAACGTCCTGACTTTC
few	TRBV9	TRBJ2-1	TRBD2	CASSPRWRGGNEQFF	TGTGCCAGCAGCCCTCGCTGGCGGGGGGGCAATGAGCAGTTCTTC
few	TRBV7-2	TRBJ2-1	NA	CASSSESKGEQFF	TGTGCCAGCAGCTCCGAGTCTAAGGGTGAGCAGTTCTTC
NA	TRBV20-1	TRBJ2-5	NA	CSARVWQETQYF	TGCAGTGCTAGGGTATGGCAAGAGACCCAGTACTTC
NA	TRBV7-9	TRBJ2-2	NA	CASSRANTGELFF	TGTGCCAGCAGCCGTGCGAACACCGGGGAGCTGTTTTTT
few	TRBV10-3	TRBJ1-1	NA	CAISESIGNRLSEAFF	TGTGCCATCAGTGAGTCTATTGGCAACAGGCTATCTGAAGCTTTCTTT
NA	TRBV20-1	TRBJ2-5	NA	CSARDPIGGQETQYF	TGCAGTGCTAGAGACCCCATCGGAGGTCAAGAGACCCAGTACTTC
few	TRBV5-1	TRBJ2-1	NA	CASSFVGGPSNEQFF	TGCGCCAGCAGCTTTGTGGGGGGGCCGAGCAATGAGCAGTTCTTC
NA	TRBV4-1	TRBJ1-1	NA	CASSRLGATEAFF	TGCGCCAGCAGCCGCCTGGGAGCCACTGAAGCTTTCTTT
few	TRBV18	TRBJ2-6	NA	CASSPTSSGPGANVLTF	TGTGCCAGCTCGCCCACCTCATCAGGGCCTGGGGCCAACGTCCTGACTTTC
few	TRBV12-3/TRBV12-4	TRBJ2-1	NA	CASSFRQGRNNEQFF	TGTGCCAGCAGTTTCAGGCAGGGGAGAAACAATGAGCAGTTCTTC
few	TRBV4-1	TRBJ2-7	NA	CASSQHASEPGYEQYF	TGCGCCAGCAGCCAGCATGCTAGCGAACCCGGGTACGAGCAGTACTTC
few	TRBV6-5	TRBJ2-7	TRBD1	CASSVPGQAGEQYF	TGTGCCAGCAGTGTACCGGGACAGGCTGGCGAGCAGTACTTC
few	TRBV14	TRBJ1-4	TRBD1	CASSQAGGKLFF	TGTGCCAGCAGCCAAGCAGGGGGAAAACTGTTTTTT
NA	TRBV4-3	TRBJ2-6	NA	CASSQERAGANVLTF	TGCGCCAGCAGCCAAGAAAGGGCTGGGGCCAACGTCCTGACTTTC
once	TRBV4-3	TRBJ1-1	NA	CASSPDWDGMNTEAFF	TGCGCCAGCAGCCCAGATTGGGACGGCATGAACACTGAAGCTTTCTTT
few	TRBV4-3	TRBJ1-2	NA	CASSQAAANYGYTF	TGCGCCAGCAGCCAAGCGGCAGCTAACTATGGCTACACCTTC
many	TRBV6-2/TRBV6-3	TRBJ2-1	NA	CASSYGAHNEQFF	TGTGCCAGCAGTTACGGGGCTCACAATGAGCAGTTCTTC
many	TRBV28	TRBJ2-5	NA	CASSRQEETQYF	TGTGCCAGCAGCCGACAAGAAGAGACCCAGTACTTC
few	TRBV4-3	TRBJ1-2	TRBD1	CASSQDQGARGNYGYTF	TGCGCCAGCAGCCAAGATCAGGGGGCAAGGGGGAACTATGGCTACACCTTC
few	TRBV7-8	TRBJ2-3	NA	CASSLGRPDTQYF	TGTGCCAGCAGCTTAGGCCGCCCAGATACGCAGTATTTT
NA	TRBV27	TRBJ1-1	TRBD1	CASSPTGANTEAFF	TGTGCCAGCAGCCCCACAGGGGCAAACACTGAAGCTTTCTTT
NA	TRBV2	TRBJ1-1	TRBD1	CASSRQGLGNTEAFF	TGTGCCAGCAGTAGACAGGGCCTGGGGAACACTGAAGCTTTCTTT
NA	TRBV20-1	TRBJ2-7	NA	CSAREEDEQYF	TGCAGTGCTAGAGAGGAGGACGAGCAGTACTTC
NA	TRBV7-2	TRBJ2-1	NA	CASSFEPGPYNEQFF	TGTGCCAGCAGCTTCGAACCGGGACCCTACAATGAGCAGTTCTTC
few	TRBV3-1	TRBJ2-5	NA	CASSQDMGKETQYF	TGTGCCAGCAGCCAAGATATGGGGAAAGAGACCCAGTACTTC
NA	TRBV12-3/TRBV12-4	TRBJ1-1	NA	CASSINMNTEAFF	TGTGCCAGCAGTATTAATATGAACACTGAAGCTTTCTTT
NA	TRBV9	TRBJ1-2	TRBD1	CASSLRQGTYGYTF	TGTGCCAGCAGCCTAAGACAGGGGACGTATGGCTACACCTTC
many	TRBV12-3/TRBV12-4	TRBJ2-5	TRBD1	CASSPDRRQETQYF	TGTGCCAGCAGCCCGGACAGGAGACAAGAGACCCAGTACTTC
few	TRBV3-1	TRBJ1-1	NA	CASSPSGPGMNTEAFF	TGTGCCAGCAGCCCGTCCGGGCCAGGGATGAACACTGAAGCTTTCTTT
few	TRBV4-3	TRBJ2-5	NA	CASSRHRGETQYF	TGCGCCAGCAGCCGACACCGAGGGGAGACCCAGTACTTC
NA	TRBV20-1	TRBJ2-3	NA	CSAGYPLGVPDTQYF	TGCAGTGCTGGATATCCATTAGGGGTCCCAGATACGCAGTATTTT
NA	TRBV3-1	TRBJ2-2	TRBD1	CASSHRGGELFF	TGTGCCAGCAGTCACAGGGGCGGGGAGCTGTTTTTT
few	TRBV4-3	TRBJ2-3	TRBD2	CASSQGLAGGARTDTQYF	TGCGCCAGCAGCCAAGGATTAGCGGGGGGGGCCAGAACAGATACGCAGTATTTT